This TCR beta chain was obtained from a study of T-cell memory formation after mild COVID-19. For the study at large: The two donors had largely donor-specific TCR clusters.

In this sample, this clonotype turned up many times. The antigen remains undetermined. Constant-segment primers and 5'RACE yielded cDNA libraries for TCR alpha and TCR beta, each carrying sample barcodes and UMIs. TCRdb itself ran the 5' RACE reads through MiXCR, one entry per CDR3 protein. Among some 440,000 distinct CDR3 sequences listed, 25% were seen once. CDR3 size: 11 residues. Germline V lookup: CDR1 SQVTM, CDR2 ANQGSEA. With 4 bases removed from V and 5 bases from J, the gap between germline ends came to 6 bases. Study-wide findings and caveats: For contracting clones, CD4+ ones sat mainly in CM and EM, CD8+ in EMRA.

The TCR originated in an adult woman who had mild COVID-19 (a few samples of this study predate the infection). Cell type and time point are not known. The chain combines TRBV29-1 with TRBJ2-1; unclear D gene. Sequencing used PBMCs or a T cell subset sorted from them (not recorded which). CDR3 region: CSVVSDNEQFF. Here the CDR3 DNA reads TGCAGCGTTGTATCGGACAATGAGCAGTTCTTC.